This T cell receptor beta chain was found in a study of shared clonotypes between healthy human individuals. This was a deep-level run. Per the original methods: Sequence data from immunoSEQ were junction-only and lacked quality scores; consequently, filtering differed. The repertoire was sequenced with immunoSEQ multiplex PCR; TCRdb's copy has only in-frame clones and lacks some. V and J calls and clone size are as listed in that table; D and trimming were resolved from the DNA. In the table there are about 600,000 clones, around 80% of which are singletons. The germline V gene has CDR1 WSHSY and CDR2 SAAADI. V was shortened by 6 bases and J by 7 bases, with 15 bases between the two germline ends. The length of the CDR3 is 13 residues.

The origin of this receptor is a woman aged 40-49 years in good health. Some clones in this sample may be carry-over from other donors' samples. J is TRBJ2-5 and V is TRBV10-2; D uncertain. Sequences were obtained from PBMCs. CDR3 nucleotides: TGCGCCAGCAGGGGGAATCAAGTAGGGACCCAGTACTTC. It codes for CASRGNQVGTQYF.